This TCR beta chain is from a study of OX40 agonist ivuxolimab in advanced cancers. Study-level background: Three patients had partial responses: one hepatocellular carcinoma, two cutaneous melanoma. Study conclusions and caveats: Specificity for antigen went undetermined in the expanded peripheral T cells. Several nonresponders also turned out to have low normalized T-cell clonal expansion.

Drawing of blood for sampling happened at baseline, at cycle 4 day 1, and at cycle 7 day 1. Libraries were prepared by immunoSEQ multiplex PCR; TCRdb keeps only in-frame clonotypes and omits some of them. Altogether 45,000 to 55,000 clones are present, approximately 94% being singletons, with the ten largest covering 10% to 15%. CDR1 is SGHRS, CDR2 YFSETQ, per germline. With 6 bases removed from V and 1 base from J, the gap between germline ends came to 13 bases. This CDR3 comprises 15 residues. On this clone itself: Its antigen remains unidentified.

This receptor was obtained from an adult with an advanced solid tumor such as melanoma, head and neck, liver or kidney cancer. The V gene is TRBV5-1, the J gene TRBJ2-2; D is unclear. The sequencing used CD4+ or CD8+ T cells sorted from blood, collected in a trial of the OX40 agonist ivuxolimab. Here the CDR3 reads CASITKPENTGELFF. The CDR3 DNA is TGCGCCAGCATTACTAAGCCAGAGAACACCGGGGAGCTGTTTTTT.